This TCR beta chain was captured in a study of memory CD4+ T cells and cytomegalovirus serostatus. At the level of the study: This sample comes from healthy Belgian adults, eight to ten CMV seropositive, approximately 25 seronegative. Study-level findings and limits: CMV serostatus prediction reached median AUC around 0.95, or 0.9 with US-trained model.

CDR3 size: 17 residues. Germline V gene sequence: CDR1 KGHSH, CDR2 LQKENI. J gave up 0 bases and V 5 bases, and 7 bases lay outside the gene matches. Produced via immunoSEQ multiplex PCR; TCRdb's table is partial and in-frame only. The repertoire holds some 47,000 clones, with 78% as singletons. The sort gate was single viable CD3+CD4+CD8-CD45RO+ cells for memory CD4+ T cells. CMV serostatus came from serum IgG against pp150, pp28, p38, p52. Of note for this clone: Its antigen remains unknown.

The receptor was derived from an adult in good health and CMV-seronegative. Sequenced material: memory CD4+ T cells from blood. The rearrangement links TRBV18 to TRBJ2-1; 10 nucleotides line up with TRBD2. The CDR3: CASSKAGGRSSYNEQFF. As DNA, the CDR3 is TGTGCCAGCTCAAAAGCGGGGGGGAGGAGCTCCTACAATGAGCAGTTCTTC.